A single sample gave rise to the 7 T cell receptor beta chains below, sequenced in a study of blood T cell repertoires in COVID-19. The data were produced by immunoSEQ multiplex PCR, yet TCRdb's version contains in-frame clones alone and is incomplete. The repertoire holds 260,000 or so clones, with roughly four fifths as singletons. Input material: peripheral blood. Receptors were obtained from a woman aged 80 or over with COVID-19, enrolled during active disease.

The V call is TRBV6-1, the J call TRBJ2-7, with 7 bases lining up with TRBD2. The CDR3 loop spans 15 amino acids. Trimming at V came to 3 bases and at J to 2 bases, leaving 7 bases not matched to a gene. From germline, CDR1 is MNHNS and CDR2 SASEGT. DNA for the CDR3: TGTGCCAGCAGTGACCACGGACTAGTGGCCTACGAGCAGTACTTC. Its protein is CASSDHGLVAYEQYF.

The CDR3 sequence: CASSVDKGATQPQHF. The CDR3 bases are TGTGCCAGCAGCGTAGATAAGGGGGCAACTCAGCCCCAGCATTTT. The gene calls are TRBV9 and TRBJ1-5; 7 bases fit TRBD1. Germline V gene sequence: CDR1 SGDLS, CDR2 YYNGEE. This CDR3 is 15 amino acids long. After removal of 0 bases from V and 6 bases from J, the junction contained 6 bases not matched to a gene.

In this sample, this clone turned up once. The chain recombines TRBV7-9 with TRBJ1-1, with D possibly matching TRBD1 (6 bases). Germline loops: CDR1 SEHNR, CDR2 FQNEAQ (reference sequence). The CDR3 length is 15 residues. With 5 bases removed from V and 0 bases from J, the gap between germline ends came to 13 bases. Here the CDR3 reads CASSARGAMNTEAFF. DNA of the CDR3: TGTGCCAGCAGCGCACGGGGGGCAATGAACACTGAAGCTTTCTTT.

This clone was observed a single time. The chain combines TRBV28 with TRBJ2-7; 7 bases fit TRBD1. This CDR3 contains 13 residues. Germline assignment: CDR1 MDHEN and CDR2 SYDVKM. The junction had 5 bases not matched to a gene; V was cut back by 6 bases and J by 3 bases. This CDR3 is CASSPGQNYEQYF. The CDR3 DNA reads as TGTGCCAGCAGCCCGGGACAGAACTACGAGCAGTACTTC.

The V call is TRBV19, the J call TRBJ2-2; D unresolved. Germline CDR1 reads LNHDA; CDR2 reads SQIVND (reference sequence). Trimming left V 3 bases short and J 3 bases short, with 5 bases between. The CDR3 runs to 13 residues. The CDR3 spells CASSMTYTGELFF. The DNA for the CDR3 is TGTGCCAGTAGTATGACTTACACCGGGGAGCTGTTTTTT.

This clone was picked up one time. The chain has TRBV5-6 and TRBJ2-1, with 7 bases fitting TRBD2. This CDR3 is built from 15 residues. Germline trimming cut 4 bases from V and 5 bases from J; bases unmatched to any gene: 9. Germline V CDR1 and CDR2: SGHDT, YYEEEE. The CDR3 sequence is CASSPGLTTDNEQFF. The CDR3, as DNA: TGTGCCAGCAGCCCGGGACTAACCACCGACAATGAGCAGTTCTTC. The full variable domain, with the rest looked up from reference TRBV5-6 and TRBJ2-1, is DAGVTQSPTHLIKTRGQQVTLRCSPKSGHDTVSWYQQALGQGPQFIFQYYEEEERQRGNFPDRFSGHQFPNYSSELNVNALLLGDSALYLCASSPGLTTDNEQFFGPGTRLTVL.

This chain joins TRBV28 and TRBJ2-1; 14 nucleotides agree with TRBD2. V dropped 3 bases and J dropped 8; count of bases not matched to a gene: 3. This CDR3 has 15 residues. CDR1 and CDR2 from the germline V gene are MDHEN and SYDVKM. CDR3 region: CASSFGLAGGYEQFF. The CDR3 DNA reads TGTGCCAGCAGTTTCGGACTAGCGGGAGGATATGAGCAGTTCTTC.